This T cell receptor beta chain is from a study of shared clonotypes between healthy human individuals. Study-wide background: Three plates were used per donor for CD4 naive, three for CD4 memory, two for CD8 naive and one for CD8 memory.

Study observations and caveats: Sharing of clonotypes among donors was expected to vary with sequencing depth. Researchers sampled blood only, noting tissue repertoires likely differ.

Remarks on this clone: Its specificity is not known.

CDR1 and CDR2 from the germline V gene are SGDLS and YYNGEE. Trimming took 1 base from V and 4 from J; bases not matched to a gene: 10. The CDR3 loop spans 16 amino acids. The assay was immunoSEQ multiplex PCR, and TCRdb's table has in-frame clones only and misses some. This table holds roughly 2.1 million clones, more than 85% found once. Naive CD8 cells comprised CD45RO-negative, CCR7-positively selected cells, excluding terminally differentiated effector memory CD45RA+ cells. Input material: naive CD8+ T cells from PBMCs. This clonotype was obtained from a man aged 18 to 30 in good health. Some clones in this sample may be carry-over from other donors' samples. The rearrangement joins TRBV9 to TRBJ1-2; 7 bases are a match to TRBD1. The DNA of the CDR3 is TGTGCCAGCAGCGTAACCGGGACAGCGAACCCCTATGGCTACACCTTC. This sequence encodes CASSVTGTANPYGYTF.